The 17 T cell receptor beta chains below were found in one sample sequenced in a study of T cells in Graves' hyperthyroidism and ophthalmopathy. Amplification of TCR beta CDR3 regions was performed using RNA transcripts as template. With the HTBI primer set, the TCR CDR3 went through a first round of RT-PCR. TCRdb ran MiXCR on the multiplex PCR reads and lists one entry per CDR3 protein. This table holds 490,000 or so distinct CDR3 sequences, 20% to 25% found once. The sample consisted of blood. These receptors originate from a woman in her 70s with Graves' ophthalmopathy.

This clonotype has more than one count but fewer than ten. The chain joins TRBV11-2 to TRBJ2-3; 8 bases are shared with TRBD1. With V trimmed by 3 bases and J by 2 bases, 4 bases remained unmatched. Germline V gene data show CDR1 as SGHAT and CDR2 as FQNNGV. The CDR3 runs to 15 residues. CDR3 region: CASSFGQGATDTQYF. The DNA of the CDR3 is TGTGCCAGCAGCTTTGGGCAGGGGGCCACAGATACGCAGTATTTT.

This sequence joins TRBV11-2 and TRBJ2-2; 8 nucleotides agree with TRBD2. The CDR3 loop spans 15 amino acids. Losses at the gene ends were 2 bases for V and 6 bases for J; bases not matched to a gene: 5. Germline V gives CDR1 SGHAT, CDR2 FQNNGV. This CDR3 reads CASSLREGRAGELFF. The DNA of the CDR3 is TGTGCCAGCAGCTTACGGGAGGGCCGCGCCGGGGAGCTGTTTTTT.

The sample holds a few counts of this clonotype. V usage is TRBV7-2 and J usage is TRBJ2-7, with TRBD2 matching 16 bases. V was pared by 5 bases and J by 6 bases, with 10 bases of the junction left unmatched. The CDR3 is made up of 17 amino acids. The germline V gene has CDR1 SGHTA and CDR2 FQGNSA. The CDR3 bases are TGTGCCAGCAGCCCGGGGACTAGCGGGAGGGCAATCATCGAGCAGTACTTC. The encoded protein is CASSPGTSGRAIIEQYF.

This clonotype was picked up many times. The chain carries TRBV29-1 and TRBJ1-2, with 8 positions matching TRBD1. Per germline, CDR1 SQVTM and CDR2 ANQGSEA. The V and J ends lost 4 bases and 4 bases, in that order; junction bases with no gene match: 2. This CDR3 is 12 amino acids long. The CDR3, as DNA: TGCAGCGTTGGAGACAGGGGCTATGGCTACACCTTC. Translated: CSVGDRGYGYTF.

This sequence joins TRBV19 and TRBJ1-2; no firm D call. The germline V gene has CDR1 LNHDA and CDR2 SQIVND (reference sequence). V was cut by 3 bases and J by 8 bases, with 10 bases left in between. The CDR3 runs to 12 residues. CDR3 DNA: TGTGCCAGTAGTATTTTCGACCGGGGCTACACCTTC. It translates to CASSIFDRGYTF.

This clonotype was observed a few times. This rearrangement joins TRBV6-1 to TRBJ1-1, with D unclear. This CDR3 is 10 amino acids long. Germline V CDR1 and CDR2: MNHNS, SASEGT. Trimming pared 6 bases from V and 8 bases from J, leaving 7 bases between. The CDR3 here is CASRNGEAFF. CDR3 coding DNA: TGTGCCAGCAGAAACGGGGAAGCTTTCTTT.

V and J are TRBV24-1 and TRBJ2-1; the D is unclear. V lost 0 bases and J 0 bases, leaving 8 bases between the germline ends. Germline assignment: CDR1 KGHDR and CDR2 SFDVKD. The CDR3 has 16 amino acids. CDR3 in DNA: TGTGCCACCAGTGATTTGCACGGAAGCTCCTACAATGAGCAGTTCTTC. Encoded protein: CATSDLHGSSYNEQFF.

This clonotype was seen at least ten times. The rearrangement uses TRBV5-5 and TRBJ2-3; D unresolved. Germline CDR1 reads SGHKS; CDR2 reads YYEKEE (reference sequence). Trimming took 3 bases from V and 4 from J, leaving 12 bases between them. The length of the CDR3 is 14 residues. CDR3 in DNA: TGTGCCAGCAGCTCGTCGGGCCCGGCAGATACGCAGTATTTT. Its translation is CASSSSGPADTQYF.

This clonotype was seen ten or more times. An end of the junction does not agree with germline; a read error may underlie this. The CDR3 DNA is TGTGCCAGCAGTCTAGCTACCAGCGGGAGTGTACACGAGCAGTACTTC. Translation: CASSLATSGSVHEQYF. The chain joins TRBV12-3 or TRBV12-4 to TRBJ2-7, with 8 positions matching TRBD2. CDR3 length: 16 residues.

The table lists this clonotype with many counts. This sequence joins TRBV12-5 and TRBJ1-1; no clear D. The V and J ends lost 0 bases and 8 bases respectively, with 7 bases between them. CDR1 and CDR2 from the germline V gene are LGHNT and FRNRAP. This CDR3 region has 12 residues. CDR3 nucleotides: TGTGCTAGTGGTTTGGTAGTTCAAGAAGCTTTCTTT. This gives the protein CASGLVVQEAFF.

This rearrangement joins TRBV19 to TRBJ1-1, with TRBD1 identical over 7 bases. With V trimmed by 5 bases and J by 8 bases, 8 bases remained unmatched. This CDR3 has 13 residues. Germline V CDR1 and CDR2: LNHDA, SQIVND (reference sequence). Written as DNA, the CDR3 is TGTGCCAGTAGTTTTTCAGACAGGGTCGAAGCTTTCTTT. Its translation: CASSFSDRVEAFF.

This clonotype was seen more than once but under ten times. This sequence joins TRBV30 and TRBJ2-1, with D perhaps TRBD1 or TRBD2 (5 bases each). Trimming left V 4 bases short and J 5 bases short, with 12 bases between. The CDR3 totals 13 residues. Germline V gene lookup returns CDR1 GTSNPN and CDR2 SVGIG (reference sequence). Here the CDR3 reads CAWTRGRHNEQFF. The CDR3 DNA is TGTGCCTGGACCCGGGGACGGCACAATGAGCAGTTCTTC.

A few counts support this clonotype. The J gene is TRBJ2-3, the V gene TRBV28; 10 bases are a match to TRBD1. The J segment lost 3 bases and the V segment lost 8 bases, leaving 5 bases of the junction unmatched. The germline V gene has CDR1 MDHEN and CDR2 SYDVKM. The CDR3 totals 14 residues. The CDR3 coding sequence is TGTGCCAGCTCGGACAGGGGGAATACAGATACGCAGTATTTT. Translated: CASSDRGNTDTQYF.

The chain links TRBV7-9 to TRBJ2-5, with D unclear. The CDR3 is made up of 12 amino acids. The germline V gene has CDR1 SEHNR and CDR2 FQNEAQ (reference sequence). Trimming took off 0 bases at V and 5 bases at J, with 4 bases between the two ends. CDR3 sequence reads: CASSLATETQYF. DNA for the CDR3: TGTGCCAGCAGCTTAGCGACGGAGACCCAGTACTTC.

This clonotype has just a few counts. V gene TRBV9 combines with J gene TRBJ2-7, with 7 bases matching TRBD2. The germline V gene encodes CDR1 SGDLS and CDR2 YYNGEE. V shed 4 bases, J shed 2 bases, and the junction held 9 bases outside the gene matches. The CDR3 is 15 residues long. As DNA, the CDR3 is TGTGCCAGCAGCCCTCACCCTAGCGGACCCTACGAGCAGTACTTC. Its translation is CASSPHPSGPYEQYF.

The chain couples TRBV28 to TRBJ1-2; D gene ambiguous. There are 12 residues in the CDR3. V lost 5 bases and J lost 5, with 9 bases in between. Germline V lookup: CDR1 MDHEN, CDR2 SYDVKM. The CDR3 sequence is CASSKGIYGYTF. The DNA of the CDR3 is TGTGCCAGCAGTAAAGGGATTTATGGCTACACCTTC.

The V gene is TRBV24-1, the J gene TRBJ2-3, with a tentative D call TRBD2 (6 bases). V was clipped by 4 bases and J by 5 bases, with 18 bases between them. The germline CDR1 and CDR2 sequences are KGHDR and SFDVKD. CDR3 length equals 16 residues. The CDR3 protein is CATSDPERGAGDTQYF. CDR3 coding DNA: TGTGCCACCAGTGACCCGGAACGGGGAGCGGGAGATACGCAGTATTTT.